Listed below are T cell receptor beta chains from one sample, sequenced in a study of shared clonotypes between healthy human individuals. Clones were sequenced by immunoSEQ multiplex PCR, and TCRdb holds only the in-frame ones, with some missing. The sample includes about 1.5 million clones, around 98% of them seen just once. Material: naive CD4+ T cells sorted from blood. The receptors were sampled from a man aged 25 to 40 in good health. CDR3s include the opening cysteine and the closing phenylalanine or tryptophan. A D gene is named only where the DNA matches it firmly. Where a row states a size, it is once, few, many or the class of an expanded clone; other rows omit it.

NA TRBJ1-2 NA TRBV19 TGTGCCAGTAGCCCGACAGGTGCTTATGGCTACACCTTC CASSPTGAYGYTF
NA TRBJ1-1 NA TRBV5-1 TGCGCCAGCAGTGAAGCCGGACATGGTAACACTGAAGCTTTCTTT CASSEAGHGNTEAFF
NA TRBJ2-1 TRBD2 TRBV7-2 TGTGCCAGCAGCTTAGGAGGTGCGGGAGGATACAATGAGCAGTTCTTC CASSLGGAGGYNEQFF
NA TRBJ2-2 TRBD2 TRBV11-2 TGTGCCAGCAGCGAGCCTTTTAGGACTAGTGATACCGGGGAGCTGTTTTTT CASSEPFRTSDTGELFF
NA TRBJ2-3 NA TRBV6-5 TGTGCCAGCAGTTACTCGGAGCTTAGCACAGATACGCAGTATTTT CASSYSELSTDTQYF
NA TRBJ1-3 NA TRBV7-2 TGTGCCAGCAGCTCAAGGGGGGGACCGCTATTCGCCATATATTTT CASSSRGGPLFAIYF
NA TRBJ2-3 NA TRBV6-5 TGTGCCAGCAGTCCGGGGACTCGCTCAGATACGCAGTATTTT CASSPGTRSDTQYF
NA TRBJ1-1 NA TRBV10-3 TGTGCCATCAGTTCACAGGGGAACACTGAAGCTTTCTTT CAISSQGNTEAFF
NA TRBJ2-3 NA TRBV14 TGTGCCAGCAGCCTCATTGCGGGCAGGGCAGACACAGATACGCAGTATTTT CASSLIAGRADTDTQYF
NA TRBJ2-7 NA TRBV4-1 TGCGCCAGCAGCCAAGGGTCAATCGGGCTCTACGAGCAGTACTTC CASSQGSIGLYEQYF
NA TRBJ2-4 NA TRBV4-3 TGCGCCAGCAGCCCTAAACCCGTGGCCAAAAACATTCAGTACTTC CASSPKPVAKNIQYF
NA TRBJ2-7 NA TRBV18 TGTGCCAGCTCACCACCGGGACACGCTTCCTACGAGCAGTACTTC CASSPPGHASYEQYF
once TRBJ1-1 NA TRBV6-5 TGTGCCAGCAGATCCCTGACAGGAATGAACACTGAAGCTTTCTTT CASRSLTGMNTEAFF
NA TRBJ1-5 NA TRBV28 TGTGCCAGCAGTTTAGGAACACTCGGCGGTAATCAGCCCCAGCATTTT CASSLGTLGGNQPQHF
NA TRBJ1-2 NA TRBV18 TGTGCCAGCTCACCGGGGGGGCAACTCTATGGCTACACCTTC CASSPGGQLYGYTF
once TRBJ1-5 NA TRBV27 TGTGCCAGCATGCCAAATGCGTGGGGGTATCAGCCCCAGCATTTT CASMPNAWGYQPQHF
NA TRBJ1-1 NA TRBV5-1 TGCGCCAGCAGCTTGGAAAGGTTAAGGCTCACTGAAGCTTTCTTT CASSLERLRLTEAFF
NA TRBJ1-2 TRBD1 TRBV7-9 TGTGCCAGCAGCTTGGGACAGTCATTTGGCTACACCTTC CASSLGQSFGYTF
NA TRBJ1-1 TRBD1 TRBV5-4 TGTGCCAGCAGCCCTGAGACAGGGGGGCTGGGTGAAGCTTTCTTT CASSPETGGLGEAFF
once TRBJ2-7 TRBD1 TRBV2 TGTGCCAGCTACCCATCAACGACAGGGAACTACGAGCAGTACTTC CASYPSTTGNYEQYF
NA TRBJ2-3 TRBD2 TRBV5-1 TGCGCCAGCGACGAGTATGGAGGACTAGGCACAGATACGCAGTATTTT CASDEYGGLGTDTQYF
NA TRBJ2-7 NA TRBV5-6 TGTGCCAGCAGCCTTCTCCGGGAGTCGACCTACGAGCAGTACTTC CASSLLRESTYEQYF
NA TRBJ2-2 TRBD2 TRBV7-9 TGTGCCAGCAGCTTAGTCGCGCCTAGCGGTCGGTCCGGGGAGCTGTTTTTT CASSLVAPSGRSGELFF